Reported below is one TCR beta chain. In the original workflow: Amplification from reference gene primers served as the basis for estimated nucleated cell counts. Measured with immunoSEQ multiplex PCR; TCRdb has only the in-frame clones, and not every one. Clone size and the V and J calls come from that table; the DNA yielded D and trimming. The data hold about 370,000 clones, with about 89% observed a single time. This sample stems from a study of blood T cell repertoires in COVID-19. For the study at large: The origin of the acute and convalescent COVID-19 samples was the United States, Italy and Spain.

Those enrolled in Seattle joined during active infection and were followed longitudinally afterward. In germline, CDR1 is LGHDT, CDR2 YNNKEL (reference sequence). The ends were cut back, 1 base at V and 6 bases at J, with 12 bases in the middle. There are 15 residues in the CDR3. The gene calls are TRBV3-1 (or the pseudogene TRBV3-2) and TRBJ1-4; D may be TRBD1 (5 bases). Sequenced material: peripheral blood. This TCR came from a woman aged 30 to 39 with COVID-19, enrolled during active disease. The CDR3 region has the DNA TGTGCCAGCAGCCAAGGAGGAGGGGTTCATGAAAAACTGTTTTTT. Its protein is CASSQGGGVHEKLFF.